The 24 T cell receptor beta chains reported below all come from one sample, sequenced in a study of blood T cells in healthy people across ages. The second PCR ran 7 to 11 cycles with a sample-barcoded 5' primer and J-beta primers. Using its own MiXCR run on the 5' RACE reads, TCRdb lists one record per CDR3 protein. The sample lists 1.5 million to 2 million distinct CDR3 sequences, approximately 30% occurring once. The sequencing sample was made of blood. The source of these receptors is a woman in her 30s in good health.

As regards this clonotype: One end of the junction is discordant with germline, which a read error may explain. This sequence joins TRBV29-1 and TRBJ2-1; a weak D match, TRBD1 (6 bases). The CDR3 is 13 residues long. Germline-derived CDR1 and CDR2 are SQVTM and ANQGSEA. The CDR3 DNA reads TGCAGCCTGAAGGGGGTTTCCTACAATGGGCAGTTCTTC. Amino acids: CSLKGVSYNGQFF.

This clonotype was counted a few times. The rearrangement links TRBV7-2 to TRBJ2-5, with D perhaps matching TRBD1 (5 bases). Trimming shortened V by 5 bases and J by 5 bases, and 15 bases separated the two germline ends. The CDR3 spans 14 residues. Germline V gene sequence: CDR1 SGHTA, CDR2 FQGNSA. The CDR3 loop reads CASSRNKGRETQYF. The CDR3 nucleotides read TGTGCCAGCAGCCGCAACAAGGGGCGGGAGACCCAGTACTTC.

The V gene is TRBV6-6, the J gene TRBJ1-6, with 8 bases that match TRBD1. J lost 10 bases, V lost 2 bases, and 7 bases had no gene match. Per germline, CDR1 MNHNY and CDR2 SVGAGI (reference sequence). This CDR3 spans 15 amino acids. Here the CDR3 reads CASSYGRGLWSPLHF. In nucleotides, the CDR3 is TGTGCCAGCAGTTACGGCAGGGGGCTTTGGTCACCCCTCCACTTT.

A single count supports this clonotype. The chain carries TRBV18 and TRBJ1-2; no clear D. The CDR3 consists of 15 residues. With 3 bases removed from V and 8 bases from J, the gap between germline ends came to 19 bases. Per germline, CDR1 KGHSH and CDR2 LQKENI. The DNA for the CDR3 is TGTGCCAGCTCACCTTCAGTGGAAGGGCTAGACGGCTACACCTTC. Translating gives CASSPSVEGLDGYTF.

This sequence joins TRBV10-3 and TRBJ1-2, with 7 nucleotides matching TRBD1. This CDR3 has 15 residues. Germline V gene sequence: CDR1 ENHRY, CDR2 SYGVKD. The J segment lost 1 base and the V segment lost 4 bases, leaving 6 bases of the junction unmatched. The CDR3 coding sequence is TGTGCCATCAGTGGGACCGACAGGGATAACTATGGCTACACCTTC. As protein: CAISGTDRDNYGYTF.

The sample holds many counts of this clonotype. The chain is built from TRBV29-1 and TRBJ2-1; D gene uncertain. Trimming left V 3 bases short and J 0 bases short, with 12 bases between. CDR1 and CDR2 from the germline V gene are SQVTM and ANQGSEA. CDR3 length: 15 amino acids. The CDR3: CSVDLAGSSYNEQFF. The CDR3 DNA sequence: TGCAGCGTTGATTTAGCAGGTAGCTCCTACAATGAGCAGTTCTTC.

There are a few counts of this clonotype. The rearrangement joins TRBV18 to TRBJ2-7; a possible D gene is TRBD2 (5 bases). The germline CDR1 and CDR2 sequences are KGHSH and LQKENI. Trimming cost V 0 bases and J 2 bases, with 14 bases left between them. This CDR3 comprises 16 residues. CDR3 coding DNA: TGTGCCAGCTCACCACCACTGGGAGAGAAGCCCTACGAGCAGTACTTC. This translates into CASSPPLGEKPYEQYF. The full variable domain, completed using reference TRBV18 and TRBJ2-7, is NAGVMQNPRHLVRRRGQEARLRCSPMKGHSHVYWYRQLPEEGLKFMVYLQKENIIDESGMPKERFSAEFPKEGPSILRIQQVVRGDSAAYFCASSPPLGEKPYEQYFGPGTRLTVT.

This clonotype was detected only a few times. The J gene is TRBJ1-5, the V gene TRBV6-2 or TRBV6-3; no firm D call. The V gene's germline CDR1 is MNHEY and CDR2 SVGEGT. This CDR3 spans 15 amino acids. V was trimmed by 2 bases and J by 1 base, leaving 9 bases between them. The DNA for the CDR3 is TGTGCCAGCAGTTACCTGGGGAGGAGCAATCAGCCCCAGCATTTT. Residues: CASSYLGRSNQPQHF.

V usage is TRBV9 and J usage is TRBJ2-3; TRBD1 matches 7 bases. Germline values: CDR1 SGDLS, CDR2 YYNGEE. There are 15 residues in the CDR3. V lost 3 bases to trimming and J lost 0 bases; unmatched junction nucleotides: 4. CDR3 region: CASSATGLSTDTQYF. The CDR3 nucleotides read TGTGCCAGCAGCGCGACAGGGCTTAGCACAGATACGCAGTATTTT.

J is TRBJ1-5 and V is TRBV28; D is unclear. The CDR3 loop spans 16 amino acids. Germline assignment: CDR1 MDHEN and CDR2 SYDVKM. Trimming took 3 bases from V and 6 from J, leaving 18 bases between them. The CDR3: CASSFGPGEGIQPQHF. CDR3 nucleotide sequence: TGTGCCAGCAGTTTCGGACCCGGAGAGGGCATTCAGCCCCAGCATTTT.

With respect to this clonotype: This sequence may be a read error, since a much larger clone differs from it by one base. The CDR3 loop is CASTQKGEETQYF. The CDR3 region has the DNA TGTGCCAGCACGCAAAAGGGGGAGGAGACCCAGTACTTC. The chain joins TRBV28 to TRBJ2-7; a possible D gene is TRBD1 (6 bases). The J call could be wrong; TRBJ2-5 is a better fit for the DNA end. CDR3 size: 13 residues. The germline CDR1 and CDR2 sequences are MDHEN and SYDVKM.

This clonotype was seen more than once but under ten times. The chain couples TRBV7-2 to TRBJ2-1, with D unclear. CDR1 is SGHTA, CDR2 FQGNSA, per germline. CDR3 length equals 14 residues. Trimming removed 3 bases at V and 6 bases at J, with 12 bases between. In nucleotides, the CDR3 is TGTGCCAGCAGCTTGAGGCGCCTTTCCAATGAGCAGTTCTTC. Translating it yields CASSLRRLSNEQFF.

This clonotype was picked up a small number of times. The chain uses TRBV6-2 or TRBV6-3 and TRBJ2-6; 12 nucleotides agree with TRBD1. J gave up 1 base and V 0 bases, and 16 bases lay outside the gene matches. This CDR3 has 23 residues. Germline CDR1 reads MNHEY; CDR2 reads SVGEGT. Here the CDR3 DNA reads TGTGCCAGCAGTTACTCGATGGGGGAAACCGGGACAGGGGGCGCTTCTGGGGCCAACGTCCTGACTTTC. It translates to CASSYSMGETGTGGASGANVLTF.

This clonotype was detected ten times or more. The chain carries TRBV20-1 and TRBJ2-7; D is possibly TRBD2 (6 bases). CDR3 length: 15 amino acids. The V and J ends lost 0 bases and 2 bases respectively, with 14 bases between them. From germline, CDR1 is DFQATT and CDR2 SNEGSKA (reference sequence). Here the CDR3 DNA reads TGCAGTGCTAGAGATCTAGGAGGGCTACCCTACGAGCAGTACTTC. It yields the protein CSARDLGGLPYEQYF.

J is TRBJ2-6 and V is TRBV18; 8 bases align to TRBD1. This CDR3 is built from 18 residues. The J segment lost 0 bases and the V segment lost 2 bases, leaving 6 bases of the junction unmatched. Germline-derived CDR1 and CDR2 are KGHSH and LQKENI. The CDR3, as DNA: TGTGCCAGCTCACCAAGGACAGGGTTCATCTCTGGGGCCAACGTCCTGACTTTC. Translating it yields CASSPRTGFISGANVLTF.

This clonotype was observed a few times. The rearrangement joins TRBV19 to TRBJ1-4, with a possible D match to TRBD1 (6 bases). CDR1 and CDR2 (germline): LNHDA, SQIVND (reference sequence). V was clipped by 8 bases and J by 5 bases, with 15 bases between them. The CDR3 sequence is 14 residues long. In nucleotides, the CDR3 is TGTGCCAGTCGCGCCGACAGGTGGAATGAAAAACTGTTTTTT. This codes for CASRADRWNEKLFF.

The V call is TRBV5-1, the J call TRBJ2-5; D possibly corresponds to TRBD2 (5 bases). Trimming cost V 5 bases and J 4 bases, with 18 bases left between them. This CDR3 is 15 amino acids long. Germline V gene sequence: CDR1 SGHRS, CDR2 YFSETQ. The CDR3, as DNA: TGCGCCAGCAGGGTAGAGGGCCTTGAGGGAGAGACCCAGTACTTC. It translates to CASRVEGLEGETQYF.

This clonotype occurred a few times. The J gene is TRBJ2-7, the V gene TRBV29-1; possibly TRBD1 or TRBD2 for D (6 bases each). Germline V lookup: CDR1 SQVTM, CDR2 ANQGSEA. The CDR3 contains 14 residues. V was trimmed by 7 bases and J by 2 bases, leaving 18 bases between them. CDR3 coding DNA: TGCAGCGCCGCCCCGGGGGCGGCCACCTACGAGCAGTACTTC. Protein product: CSAAPGAATYEQYF.

The CDR3 is CAWSVGRAINEQFF. For the CDR3, the DNA is TGTGCCTGGAGTGTCGGTCGGGCGATTAATGAGCAGTTCTTC. This chain links TRBV30 with TRBJ2-1; D unresolved. Trimming shortened V by 0 bases and J by 7 bases, and 13 bases separated the two germline ends. This CDR3 comprises 14 residues. Germline CDR1 and CDR2: GTSNPN and SVGIG (reference sequence).

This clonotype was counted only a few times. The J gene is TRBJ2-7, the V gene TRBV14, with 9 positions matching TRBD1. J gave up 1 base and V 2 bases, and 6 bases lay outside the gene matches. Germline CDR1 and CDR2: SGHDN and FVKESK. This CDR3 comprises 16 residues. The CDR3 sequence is CASSQPPGQGSYEQYF. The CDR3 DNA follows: TGTGCCAGCAGCCAACCTCCGGGACAGGGATCCTACGAGCAGTACTTC.

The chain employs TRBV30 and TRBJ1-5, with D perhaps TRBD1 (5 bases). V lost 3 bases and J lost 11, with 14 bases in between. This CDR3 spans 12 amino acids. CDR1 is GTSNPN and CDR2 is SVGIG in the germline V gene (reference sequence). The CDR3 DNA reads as TGTGCCTGGAGCGACAGTTCGCTTGCCCAGCATTTT. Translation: CAWSDSSLAQHF.

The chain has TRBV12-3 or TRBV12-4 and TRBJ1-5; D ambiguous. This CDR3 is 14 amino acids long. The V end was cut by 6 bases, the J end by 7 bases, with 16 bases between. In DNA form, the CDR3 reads TGTGCCAGCAGCCTCGAGGGTCTGAGACAGCCCCAGCATTTT. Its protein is CASSLEGLRQPQHF.

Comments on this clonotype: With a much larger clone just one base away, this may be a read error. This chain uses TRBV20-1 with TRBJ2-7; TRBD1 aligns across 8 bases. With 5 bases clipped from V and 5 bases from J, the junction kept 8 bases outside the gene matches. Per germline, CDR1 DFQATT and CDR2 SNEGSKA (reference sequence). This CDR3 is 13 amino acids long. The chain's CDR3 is CSAYQGARNEQYF. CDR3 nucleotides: TGCAGTGCTTATCAGGGGGCTCGAAACGAGCAGTACTTC.

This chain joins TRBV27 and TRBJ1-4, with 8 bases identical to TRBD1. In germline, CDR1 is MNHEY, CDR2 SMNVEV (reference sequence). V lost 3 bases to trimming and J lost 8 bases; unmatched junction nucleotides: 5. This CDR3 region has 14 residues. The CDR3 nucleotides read TGTGCCAGCAGTTTCCAGGGGGCGGGAGAAAAACTGTTTTTT. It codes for CASSFQGAGEKLFF. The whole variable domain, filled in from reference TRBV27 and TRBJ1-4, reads EAQVTQNPRYLITVTGKKLTVTCSQNMNHEYMSWYRQDPGLGLRQIYYSMNVEVTDKGDVPEGYKVSRKEKRNFPLILESPSPNQTSLYFCASSFQGAGEKLFFGSGTQLSVL.